The present T cell receptor (beta chain) was sequenced within a study of T cell clones after liver transplantation. This CDR3 is 17 amino acids long. Germline values: CDR1 SGHDT, CDR2 YYEEEE. The V gene lost 6 bases and the J gene lost 1 base, with 17 bases spanning the gap. Profiled with immunoSEQ multiplex PCR; TCRdb holds only in-frame clones, not every one. Of roughly 97,000 clones in the sample, approximately 85% were seen once. V is TRBV5-6 and J is TRBJ2-6, with D maybe TRBD1 (6 bases). The specimen comprised CD4+ T cells from blood, sampled before liver transplant. This TCR was sampled from a human donor who received a liver transplant. This CDR3 is CASTTLLQGSGANVLTF. The CDR3 region has the DNA TGTGCCAGCACCACCTTACTACAGGGATCTGGGGCCAACGTCCTGACTTTC. The whole variable domain, remainder taken from reference TRBV5-6 and TRBJ2-6, is DAGVTQSPTHLIKTRGQQVTLRCSPKSGHDTVSWYQQALGQGPQFIFQYYEEEERQRGNFPDRFSGHQFPNYSSELNVNALLLGDSALYLCASTTLLQGSGANVLTFGAGSRLTVL.